The next 25 T cell receptor beta chains were all read from a single sample in a study of blood T cells in healthy people across ages. A second 7 to 11 cycle PCR used barcoded and J-beta primers. Via MiXCR, TCRdb re-called the 5' RACE reads, giving one row per CDR3 protein. The repertoire has about 1.6 million distinct CDR3 sequences, roughly 30% of them found once; the top ten carry roughly 10%. The sample taken for sequencing was blood. These TCRs come from a woman aged 25 to 45 in good health.

The chain combines TRBV3-1 with TRBJ2-5; a possible D gene is TRBD2 (6 bases). Germline CDR1 LGHDT, CDR2 YNNKEL (reference sequence). V lost 3 bases, J lost 11 bases, and 13 bases lay in between. This CDR3 comprises 12 residues. The CDR3 DNA reads TGTGCCAGCAGCCAGGGGTGTCGGGAGCAGTACTTC. As protein: CASSQGCREQYF.

This clonotype was detected only a few times. Here the CDR3 reads CATYPGRGYGYTF. CDR3 nucleotide sequence: TGTGCCACCTACCCCGGGAGAGGCTATGGCTACACCTTC. The chain links TRBV21-1 to TRBJ1-2; the table assigns TRBD1, which was not confirmed against the DNA. TRBV21-1 is a pseudogene segment. The CDR3 covers 13 residues.

This CDR3 reads CASSFTSSGGNTDTQYF. The DNA of the CDR3 is TGTGCCAGCAGTTTTACGTCTAGCGGAGGGAACACAGATACGCAGTATTTT. The genes are TRBV12-3 or TRBV12-4 and TRBJ2-3, with 7 bases matching TRBD2. The CDR3 spans 17 residues. Losses at the gene ends were 3 bases for V and 2 bases for J; bases not matched to a gene: 11.

J is TRBJ2-2 and V is TRBV5-1, with 8 positions matching TRBD2. The germline V gene encodes CDR1 SGHRS and CDR2 YFSETQ. Germline trimming cut 4 bases from V and 3 bases from J; bases unmatched to any gene: 8. The CDR3 has 16 residues. The CDR3 DNA reads as TGCGCCAGCAGCCAGAAGGCGGGGGGATACACCGGGGAGCTGTTTTTT. Translation: CASSQKAGGYTGELFF.

This clonotype came up a few times. The rearrangement uses TRBV28 and TRBJ2-1; 9 bases are shared with TRBD2. The CDR3 extends over 15 amino acids. V was pared by 7 bases and J by 4 bases, with 8 bases of the junction left unmatched. Germline V CDR1 and CDR2: MDHEN, SYDVKM. The CDR3 here is CASNLSGRLYNEQFF. As DNA, the CDR3 is TGTGCCAGCAACCTCAGCGGGAGGCTATACAATGAGCAGTTCTTC.

This clonotype has only a few counts. The genes are TRBV7-9 and TRBJ2-2, with D maybe TRBD2 (7 bases). The CDR3 is 15 residues long. Germline assignment: CDR1 SEHNR and CDR2 FQNEAQ (reference sequence). The germline V and J ends were trimmed by 5 bases and 9 bases, with 19 bases remaining between them. The CDR3 sequence is CASSATPSGGRELFF. CDR3 bases: TGTGCCAGCAGCGCGACACCTTCGGGGGGCCGGGAGCTGTTTTTT. Supplemented by reference TRBV7-9 and TRBJ2-2, the full variable domain reads DTGVSQNPRHKITKRGQNVTFRCDPISEHNRLYWYRQTLGQGPEFLTYFQNEAQLEKSRLLSDRFSAERPKGSFSTLEIQRTEQGDSAMYLCASSATPSGGRELFFGEGSRLTVL.

Remarks on this clonotype: Just one base apart from a much larger clone, this may be a read error. The J gene is TRBJ2-5, the V gene TRBV6-6; 10 bases agree with TRBD1. The CDR3 extends over 15 amino acids. Germline V gives CDR1 MNHNY, CDR2 SVGAGI (reference sequence). The V segment lost 2 bases and the J segment 5 bases; nucleotides outside the gene matches: 5. The chain's CDR3 is CASSYTTGGGETQYF. CDR3 nucleotides: TGTGCCAGCAGTTACACGACAGGGGGCGGTGAGACCCAGTACTTC.

This chain joins TRBV20-1 and TRBJ2-3; D is perhaps TRBD1 (5 bases). The V end lost 6 bases, the J end lost 2 bases, and 15 bases lay between the germline ends. CDR1 and CDR2 (germline): DFQATT, SNEGSKA (reference sequence). This CDR3 is built from 14 residues. This chain's CDR3 is CSALEGATTDTQYF. CDR3 nucleotides: TGCAGTGCCCTGGAAGGGGCTACCACAGATACGCAGTATTTT.

This clonotype was recorded a few times. This chain links TRBV24-1 with TRBJ2-1; 13 bases fit TRBD2. Germline values: CDR1 KGHDR, CDR2 SFDVKD. This CDR3 is 16 amino acids long. V lost 4 bases to trimming and J lost 12 bases; unmatched junction nucleotides: 11. The CDR3 reads CATSDTGTSGARRQFF. DNA of the CDR3: TGTGCCACCAGTGACACCGGGACTAGCGGGGCCAGAAGGCAGTTCTTC.

The chain carries TRBV20-1 and TRBJ2-1; the D is unclear. Looked up from germline, CDR1 is DFQATT and CDR2 is SNEGSKA (reference sequence). Trimming stripped 2 bases from V and 1 base from J, with 15 bases between. This CDR3 is built from 16 residues. The CDR3 loop reads CSARRLGLTSYNEQFF. In nucleotides, the CDR3 is TGCAGTGCTAGAAGGTTGGGCCTCACGTCCTACAATGAGCAGTTCTTC.

Ten or more counts support this clonotype. The chain carries TRBV10-3 and TRBJ2-3; unclear D gene. The CDR3 has 14 residues. Trimming shortened V by 2 bases and J by 4 bases, and 10 bases separated the two germline ends. Looked up from germline, CDR1 is ENHRY and CDR2 is SYGVKD. This CDR3 is CAISEGRNPDTQYF. In nucleotides, the CDR3 is TGTGCCATCAGTGAGGGTCGGAACCCAGATACGCAGTATTTT.

With regard to this clonotype: Sequence at one end of the junction differs from germline and may be a read error. The chain joins TRBV4-1 to TRBJ1-2; D remains unclear. Germline assignment: CDR1 MGHRA and CDR2 YSYEKL. The CDR3 loop spans 11 amino acids. CDR3 nucleotide sequence: TGCACCAGCAGCCAAGGACGGGGCTACACCTTC. Translating gives CTSSQGRGYTF.

This clonotype was observed a handful of times. This chain connects TRBV14 to TRBJ2-7; D is perhaps TRBD1 (5 bases). The CDR3 runs 13 residues. V was clipped by 1 base and J by 3 bases, with 7 bases between them. The germline V gene encodes CDR1 SGHDN and CDR2 FVKESK. As DNA, the CDR3 is TGTGCCAGCAGCCAAGCGCAGGGCTACGAGCAGTACTTC. Translating gives CASSQAQGYEQYF.

The genes are TRBV9 and TRBJ1-4; D unresolved. Germline CDR1 and CDR2: SGDLS and YYNGEE. The germline V and J ends were trimmed by 3 bases and 7 bases, with 13 bases remaining between them. The CDR3 loop spans 14 amino acids. In DNA form, the CDR3 reads TGTGCCAGCAGCGACCGGGCGATCGGTGAAAAACTGTTTTTT. This sequence encodes CASSDRAIGEKLFF.

This chain uses TRBV14 with TRBJ2-3; D gene uncertain. The V end was cut by 1 base, the J end by 1 base, with 12 bases between. CDR1 SGHDN and CDR2 FVKESK come from the germline V gene. The CDR3 contains 16 residues. The DNA for the CDR3 is TGTGCCAGCAGCCAAGGATTGGGGATAGGCACAGATACGCAGTATTTT. Translation gives CASSQGLGIGTDTQYF.

V gene TRBV4-2 combines with J gene TRBJ2-1; either TRBD1 or TRBD2 may fit D (7 bases each). Per germline, CDR1 LGHNA and CDR2 YNFKEQ. The CDR3 runs 21 residues. Trimming left V 1 base short and J 0 bases short, with 25 bases between. CDR3 sequence reads: CASSQGGRDSLLASSYNEQFF. CDR3 bases: TGTGCCAGCAGCCAAGGTGGGCGGGACAGCCTACTAGCGAGCTCCTACAATGAGCAGTTCTTC.

There are a few counts of this clonotype. The V gene is TRBV27, the J gene TRBJ1-4; D unclear. CDR3 length: 16 residues. V lost 3 bases and J 5 bases, leaving 16 bases between the germline ends. Germline V gene data show CDR1 as MNHEY and CDR2 as SMNVEV (reference sequence). The CDR3 DNA follows: TGTGCCAGCAGTTTTGTCCCCAGCAGTTCCAATGAAAAACTGTTTTTT. It codes for CASSFVPSSSNEKLFF.

This chain uses TRBV20-1 with TRBJ2-1; D is uncertain. This CDR3 has 17 residues. Germline CDR1 reads DFQATT; CDR2 reads SNEGSKA (reference sequence). V was shortened by 0 bases and J by 3 bases, with 18 bases between the two germline ends. CDR3: CSARDAAPREFYNEQFF. DNA of the CDR3: TGCAGTGCTAGAGATGCGGCCCCCCGAGAGTTCTACAATGAGCAGTTCTTC.

This clonotype turned up a few times. The chain has TRBV12-5 and TRBJ1-2, with D possibly TRBD1 on 6 matching bases. V lost 4 bases and J lost 1, with 16 bases in between. The CDR3 sequence is 16 residues long. Germline CDR1 is LGHNT and CDR2 is FRNRAP. CDR3 sequence: CASGSRTDLFNYGYTF. CDR3 nucleotides: TGTGCTAGTGGTTCTCGGACAGACCTTTTTAACTATGGCTACACCTTC. Looking up the rest from reference TRBV12-5 and TRBJ1-2 gives the full variable domain: DARVTQTPRHKVTEMGQEVTMRCQPILGHNTVFWYRQTMMQGLELLAYFRNRAPLDDSGMPKDRFSAEMPDATLATLKIQPSEPRDSAVYFCASGSRTDLFNYGYTFGSGTRLTVV.

This clonotype was counted ten times or more. The gene calls are TRBV6-1 and TRBJ2-3; D gene uncertain. CDR3 length: 16 residues. Per the germline V gene, CDR1 is MNHNS and CDR2 is SASEGT. V gave up 3 bases and J gave up 3 bases, with 16 bases separating them. In DNA, the CDR3 is TGTGCCAGCAGTGAGGATACCTGGTCGCGTACAGATACGCAGTATTTT. Amino acid sequence: CASSEDTWSRTDTQYF.

V gene TRBV5-1 combines with J gene TRBJ1-5; 11 nucleotides line up with TRBD1. This CDR3 comprises 16 residues. J was trimmed by 5 bases and V by 0 bases; bases with no gene match: 4. Germline V gene data show CDR1 as SGHRS and CDR2 as YFSETQ. The CDR3, as DNA: TGCGCCAGCAGCTTGGATGGGACAGGGGGTTATCAGCCCCAGCATTTT. Amino acid sequence: CASSLDGTGGYQPQHF.

This clonotype has only one observation. The junction and the germline gene differ at one end; a read error may be behind it. The chain recombines TRBV28 with TRBJ2-5; no clear D. Germline V lookup: CDR1 MDHEN, CDR2 SYDVKM. CDR3 length equals 12 residues. The CDR3: CAGSLGRRSQYF. The CDR3 DNA sequence: TGTGCCGGCAGTTTAGGCAGACGATCGCAGTACTTC.

This clonotype has more than one count but fewer than ten. V gene TRBV7-6 combines with J gene TRBJ2-5, with D possibly being TRBD2 (5 bases). CDR3 length equals 14 residues. Trimming removed 3 bases from V and 5 bases from J, with 13 bases in between. Germline values: CDR1 SGHVS, CDR2 FNYEAQ. The CDR3 nucleotides are TGTGCCAGCAGCTTGGGGTTTCGCGGGGAGACCCAGTACTTC. Protein: CASSLGFRGETQYF.

Note on this clonotype: One end of the junction varies from germline; a read error may be responsible. The genes are TRBV6-2 or TRBV6-3 and TRBJ1-5; D remains ambiguous. Germline-derived CDR1 and CDR2 are MNHEY and SVGEGT. The CDR3 spans 16 residues. CDR3 sequence reads: CASSPYPVLGNRPQHF. The DNA for the CDR3 is TGTGCCAGCAGTCCCTATCCGGTTTTAGGCAATCGGCCCCAGCATTTT.

The chain has TRBV2 and TRBJ1-1; possibly TRBD1 for D (5 bases). CDR1 and CDR2 from the germline V gene are SNHLY and FYNNEI. V dropped 6 bases and J dropped 0 bases, with 14 bases sitting between them. The CDR3 contains 15 residues. For the CDR3, the DNA is TGTGCCAGCAGGGTAGACAGCAGCATGAACACTGAAGCTTTCTTT. Its protein is CASRVDSSMNTEAFF.